This entry describes one T cell receptor beta chain. What it recognizes is unknown. This sample was included in a study of a mutant IDH1 vaccine in newly diagnosed glioma. Background on the study: Patients got their first vaccination 4-6 weeks after radiotherapy alone, or with temozolomide cycles. Those enrolled had earlier been treated with radiotherapy, temozolomide, or both, mostly both. Study-level findings and limits: Among patients, roughly 93% showed immune responses induced by the vaccine.

V was shortened by 5 bases and J by 4 bases, with 14 bases between the two germline ends. Germline lookup yields CDR1 LNHDA and CDR2 SQIVND (reference sequence). The CDR3 is 14 amino acids. The protocol was immunoSEQ multiplex PCR, while the TCRdb copy is restricted to in-frame clones and leaves out a portion. The table lists 65,000 to 85,000 clones, around 86% of them singletons. Time point indicated: week 35, safety follow-up. Mutant IDH1 20-mer peptide, at 300 ug, made up each vaccine dose, with topical imiquimod. Newly diagnosed WHO grade 3 or 4 IDH1-mutant, ATRX-lost astrocytomas were identified in the donors.

This chain connects TRBV19 to TRBJ1-2, with D uncertain. The TCR was taken from a man aged 30 to 39 with glioma. The sequenced sample was PBMCs, obtained from a glioma patient whose treatment included an IDH1 peptide vaccine. DNA of the CDR3: TGTGCCAGTAGTCAGTACCGAAAGACCTATGGCTACACCTTC. It specifies CASSQYRKTYGYTF.